Listed below are T cell receptor beta chains from one sample, sequenced in a study of blood T cell repertoires in COVID-19. This table comes from immunoSEQ multiplex PCR, and its TCRdb copy is limited to in-frame clones, with some not included. The table shows a few hundred thousand clones, with roughly 91% occurring only once. The sequenced material came from PBMCs or T cells enriched from blood (not recorded which). Every receptor here comes from a woman aged 45-59 years who had been exposed to COVID-19. The CDR3 runs from the conserved cysteine through the conserved F or W. Each record gives: J gene, V gene, D gene, clone size, CDR3 protein, CDR3 DNA. A D gene is named only where the DNA matches it firmly. Clone size is not always given. Where it is, it says once, few, many or a class for expanded clones.

J gene: TRBJ1-5
V gene: TRBV2
D gene: -
clone size: -
CDR3 protein: CASSGDNGPQHF
CDR3 DNA: TGTGCCAGCAGTGGGGACAATGGGCCCCAGCATTTT

J gene: TRBJ1-1
V gene: TRBV5-1
D gene: -
clone size: once
CDR3 protein: CASSLERSQNTEAFF
CDR3 DNA: TGCGCCAGCAGCTTGGAGCGCAGCCAGAACACTGAAGCTTTCTTT

J gene: TRBJ1-1
V gene: TRBV5-1
D gene: -
clone size: -
CDR3 protein: CASSRQDHVNTEAFF
CDR3 DNA: TGCGCCAGCAGCCGACAGGATCATGTGAACACTGAAGCTTTCTTT

J gene: TRBJ1-1
V gene: TRBV7-9
D gene: -
clone size: -
CDR3 protein: CASSSQGLNTEAFF
CDR3 DNA: TGTGCCAGCAGCTCCCAGGGTTTGAACACTGAAGCTTTCTTT

J gene: TRBJ2-1
V gene: TRBV5-4
D gene: TRBD2
clone size: -
CDR3 protein: CASSRGLAGGDNEQFF
CDR3 DNA: TGTGCCAGCAGCCGGGGACTAGCGGGGGGAGACAATGAGCAGTTCTTC

J gene: TRBJ2-1
V gene: TRBV5-1
D gene: -
clone size: -
CDR3 protein: CASSLAPGAVNEQFF
CDR3 DNA: TGCGCCAGCAGCTTGGCTCCGGGTGCTGTAAATGAGCAGTTCTTC

J gene: TRBJ1-1
V gene: TRBV19
D gene: -
clone size: -
CDR3 protein: CASRMGGRPEAFF
CDR3 DNA: TGTGCCAGTAGAATGGGGGGGAGGCCTGAAGCTTTCTTT

J gene: TRBJ2-7
V gene: TRBV29-1
D gene: TRBD1
clone size: -
CDR3 protein: CSVGDRVTHYEQYF
CDR3 DNA: TGCAGCGTTGGGGACAGAGTAACCCACTACGAGCAGTACTTC

J gene: TRBJ2-1
V gene: TRBV11-1
D gene: TRBD1
clone size: -
CDR3 protein: CASSPRRDRGGNEQFF
CDR3 DNA: TGTGCCAGCAGCCCCCGCCGGGACAGGGGTGGCAATGAGCAGTTCTTC

J gene: TRBJ2-1
V gene: TRBV3-1/TRBV3-2
D gene: TRBD2
clone size: -
CDR3 protein: CASSPLFASGGFNEQFF
CDR3 DNA: TGTGCCAGCAGCCCGTTGTTTGCTAGCGGGGGGTTTAATGAGCAGTTCTTC

J gene: TRBJ1-2
V gene: TRBV5-5
D gene: -
clone size: -
CDR3 protein: CASSPTTTPNYGYTF
CDR3 DNA: TGTGCCAGCAGCCCTACCACTACACCTAACTATGGCTACACCTTC

J gene: TRBJ2-7
V gene: TRBV10-3
D gene: -
clone size: -
CDR3 protein: CAISSSGGTVSYEQYF
CDR3 DNA: TGTGCCATCAGCTCGAGCGGAGGGACAGTTTCCTACGAGCAGTACTTC

J gene: TRBJ2-1
V gene: TRBV5-1
D gene: -
clone size: once
CDR3 protein: CASSLVPGFRDEQFF
CDR3 DNA: TGCGCCAGCAGCTTGGTACCAGGCTTTCGCGATGAGCAGTTCTTC

J gene: TRBJ2-4
V gene: TRBV5-1
D gene: -
clone size: once
CDR3 protein: CASSFPGEQNIQYF
CDR3 DNA: TGCGCCAGCAGCTTTCCGGGTGAGCAAAACATTCAGTACTTC

J gene: TRBJ1-1
V gene: TRBV7-2
D gene: TRBD1
clone size: once
CDR3 protein: CASSPLGTANTEAFF
CDR3 DNA: TGTGCCAGCAGCCCACTCGGGACAGCGAACACTGAAGCTTTCTTT

J gene: TRBJ1-4
V gene: TRBV14
D gene: -
clone size: -
CDR3 protein: CASSPRGRPNEKLFF
CDR3 DNA: TGTGCCAGCAGCCCACGGGGGAGGCCTAATGAAAAACTGTTTTTT

J gene: TRBJ1-4
V gene: TRBV28
D gene: -
clone size: -
CDR3 protein: CASSLQDRNEKLFF
CDR3 DNA: TGTGCCAGCAGTTTACAGGACAGAAATGAAAAACTGTTTTTT

J gene: TRBJ1-2
V gene: TRBV5-1
D gene: TRBD1
clone size: -
CDR3 protein: CASSLSEGQPGYTF
CDR3 DNA: TGCGCCAGCAGCTTGTCCGAGGGACAGCCTGGCTACACCTTC

J gene: TRBJ1-5
V gene: TRBV12-3/TRBV12-4
D gene: -
clone size: few
CDR3 protein: CASSASPGPQHF
CDR3 DNA: TGTGCCAGCAGTGCTAGTCCGGGGCCCCAGCATTTT

J gene: TRBJ2-2
V gene: TRBV5-4
D gene: -
clone size: -
CDR3 protein: CASSLAQGNTGELFF
CDR3 DNA: TGTGCCAGCAGCTTGGCTCAGGGGAACACCGGGGAGCTGTTTTTT

J gene: TRBJ1-2
V gene: TRBV18
D gene: -
clone size: -
CDR3 protein: CASSPPSGPSGYTF
CDR3 DNA: TGTGCCAGCTCACCACCCTCAGGGCCATCGGGCTACACCTTC

J gene: TRBJ2-3
V gene: TRBV18
D gene: TRBD1
clone size: -
CDR3 protein: CASSRDRGRTDTQYF
CDR3 DNA: TGTGCCAGCTCACGGGACAGGGGGCGTACAGATACGCAGTATTTT